This TCR beta chain comes out of a study of response to subunit inactivated influenza vaccine. Germline V CDR1 and CDR2: SQVTM, ANQGSEA. The CDR3 is 13 amino acids. With V trimmed by 4 bases and J by 1 base, 2 bases remained unmatched. TCRdb re-analysed the RT-PCR reads in MiXCR, keeping a single row per CDR3 protein. The sample holds about 570,000 distinct CDR3 sequences; about 11% are singletons and the top ten take roughly 11%. Concerning this clonotype: No antigen is known for it.

Study-level results: Authors suggested seasonal influenza vaccinations each recruit few new T cells.

The same data also contributed to another study, on T cells expressing NK-cell markers. That source notes: With UMIs, 5'RACE template switching was used to make TCR beta cDNA. It was sorted CD3+CD56-NKG2C+, CD3+CD56+NKG2C- and CD3+CD56+NKG2C+ T cells that provided the TCR beta repertoires. One of eight sequenced donors was HCMV-seronegative; the other seven were seropositive. Six donors carried dominant NKG2C+ clonotypes that made up roughly 1.0-7.0% of their CD8+ T cells.

The chain couples TRBV29-1 to TRBJ1-2, with 8 bases fitting TRBD1. The clonotype comes from a man between 50 and 59 years old who received an inactivated influenza vaccine. The input for sequencing was PBMCs from blood, taken on the day of vaccination. The CDR3 DNA sequence: TGCAGCGTTGGGGACAGGCGTAACTATGGCTACACCTTC. Translating gives CSVGDRRNYGYTF. Supplemented by reference TRBV29-1 and TRBJ1-2, the full variable domain reads SAVISQKPSRDICQRGTSLTIQCQVDSQVTMMFWYRQQPGQSLTLIATANQGSEATYESGFVIDKFPISRPNLTFSTLTVSNMSPEDSSIYLCSVGDRRNYGYTFGSGTRLTVV.